This T cell receptor beta chain was obtained from a study of cytomegalovirus exposure and HLA in healthy donors. Findings of the study overall: Presence/absence analysis assumed near-uniform sequencing depth across donors. Several of the most significant clusters appeared, in a later analysis, to be linked to common viral pathogens. The study carried out a later analysis of TCR beta sequences. It associated roughly 17,000 of them with specific HLA alleles at a false discovery rate of 0.05. The investigators catalogued under 200 TCR beta chains as cytomegalovirus-associated.

Researchers ran the PCR with 60 Vbeta and 13 Jbeta primers. Assay used: immunoSEQ multiplex PCR; TCRdb lists only in-frame clones, some missing. In the table there are 110,000 to 150,000 clones, roughly 10% of which are singletons. J was trimmed by 10 bases and V by 3 bases; bases with no gene match: 8. This CDR3 is built from 15 residues. Germline V CDR1 and CDR2: LNHDA, SQIVND (reference sequence). A note on this clone: Its cognate antigen is unknown.

Source material: PBMCs. This sequence joins TRBV19 and TRBJ2-1; 11 positions agree with TRBD2. This receptor was taken from a middle-aged man in good health and CMV-seronegative. CDR3 in DNA: TGTGCCAGTAGTATGGGTAGCGGGGGGGCCGAGGAGCAGTTCTTC. Its protein is CASSMGSGGAEEQFF.